This T cell receptor beta chain is from a study of blood T cell repertoires in COVID-19. At the level of the study: The United States, Italy and Spain supplied acute and convalescent COVID-19 samples. PBMCs, B-cell-depleted T cells, or T cells were the source of the cDNA or gDNA that made up the material.

The CDR3 spans 13 residues. Between the trimmed V and J ends, which lost 2 bases and 10 bases, there was a span of 9 bases. Germline CDR1 reads SGHDN; CDR2 reads FVKESK. Only in-frame clones appear in the TCRdb table, and some are missing; sequencing was by immunoSEQ multiplex PCR. The sample includes about 42,000 clones, just under 85% of them seen just once. The chain uses TRBV14 and TRBJ1-6; D gene unclear. The sequence was collected from a man aged 50 to 59 with active COVID-19. What was sequenced was peripheral blood. The CDR3 here is CASSQTRLSPLHF. In DNA, the CDR3 is TGTGCCAGCAGCCAAACTCGCCTATCACCCCTCCACTTT.